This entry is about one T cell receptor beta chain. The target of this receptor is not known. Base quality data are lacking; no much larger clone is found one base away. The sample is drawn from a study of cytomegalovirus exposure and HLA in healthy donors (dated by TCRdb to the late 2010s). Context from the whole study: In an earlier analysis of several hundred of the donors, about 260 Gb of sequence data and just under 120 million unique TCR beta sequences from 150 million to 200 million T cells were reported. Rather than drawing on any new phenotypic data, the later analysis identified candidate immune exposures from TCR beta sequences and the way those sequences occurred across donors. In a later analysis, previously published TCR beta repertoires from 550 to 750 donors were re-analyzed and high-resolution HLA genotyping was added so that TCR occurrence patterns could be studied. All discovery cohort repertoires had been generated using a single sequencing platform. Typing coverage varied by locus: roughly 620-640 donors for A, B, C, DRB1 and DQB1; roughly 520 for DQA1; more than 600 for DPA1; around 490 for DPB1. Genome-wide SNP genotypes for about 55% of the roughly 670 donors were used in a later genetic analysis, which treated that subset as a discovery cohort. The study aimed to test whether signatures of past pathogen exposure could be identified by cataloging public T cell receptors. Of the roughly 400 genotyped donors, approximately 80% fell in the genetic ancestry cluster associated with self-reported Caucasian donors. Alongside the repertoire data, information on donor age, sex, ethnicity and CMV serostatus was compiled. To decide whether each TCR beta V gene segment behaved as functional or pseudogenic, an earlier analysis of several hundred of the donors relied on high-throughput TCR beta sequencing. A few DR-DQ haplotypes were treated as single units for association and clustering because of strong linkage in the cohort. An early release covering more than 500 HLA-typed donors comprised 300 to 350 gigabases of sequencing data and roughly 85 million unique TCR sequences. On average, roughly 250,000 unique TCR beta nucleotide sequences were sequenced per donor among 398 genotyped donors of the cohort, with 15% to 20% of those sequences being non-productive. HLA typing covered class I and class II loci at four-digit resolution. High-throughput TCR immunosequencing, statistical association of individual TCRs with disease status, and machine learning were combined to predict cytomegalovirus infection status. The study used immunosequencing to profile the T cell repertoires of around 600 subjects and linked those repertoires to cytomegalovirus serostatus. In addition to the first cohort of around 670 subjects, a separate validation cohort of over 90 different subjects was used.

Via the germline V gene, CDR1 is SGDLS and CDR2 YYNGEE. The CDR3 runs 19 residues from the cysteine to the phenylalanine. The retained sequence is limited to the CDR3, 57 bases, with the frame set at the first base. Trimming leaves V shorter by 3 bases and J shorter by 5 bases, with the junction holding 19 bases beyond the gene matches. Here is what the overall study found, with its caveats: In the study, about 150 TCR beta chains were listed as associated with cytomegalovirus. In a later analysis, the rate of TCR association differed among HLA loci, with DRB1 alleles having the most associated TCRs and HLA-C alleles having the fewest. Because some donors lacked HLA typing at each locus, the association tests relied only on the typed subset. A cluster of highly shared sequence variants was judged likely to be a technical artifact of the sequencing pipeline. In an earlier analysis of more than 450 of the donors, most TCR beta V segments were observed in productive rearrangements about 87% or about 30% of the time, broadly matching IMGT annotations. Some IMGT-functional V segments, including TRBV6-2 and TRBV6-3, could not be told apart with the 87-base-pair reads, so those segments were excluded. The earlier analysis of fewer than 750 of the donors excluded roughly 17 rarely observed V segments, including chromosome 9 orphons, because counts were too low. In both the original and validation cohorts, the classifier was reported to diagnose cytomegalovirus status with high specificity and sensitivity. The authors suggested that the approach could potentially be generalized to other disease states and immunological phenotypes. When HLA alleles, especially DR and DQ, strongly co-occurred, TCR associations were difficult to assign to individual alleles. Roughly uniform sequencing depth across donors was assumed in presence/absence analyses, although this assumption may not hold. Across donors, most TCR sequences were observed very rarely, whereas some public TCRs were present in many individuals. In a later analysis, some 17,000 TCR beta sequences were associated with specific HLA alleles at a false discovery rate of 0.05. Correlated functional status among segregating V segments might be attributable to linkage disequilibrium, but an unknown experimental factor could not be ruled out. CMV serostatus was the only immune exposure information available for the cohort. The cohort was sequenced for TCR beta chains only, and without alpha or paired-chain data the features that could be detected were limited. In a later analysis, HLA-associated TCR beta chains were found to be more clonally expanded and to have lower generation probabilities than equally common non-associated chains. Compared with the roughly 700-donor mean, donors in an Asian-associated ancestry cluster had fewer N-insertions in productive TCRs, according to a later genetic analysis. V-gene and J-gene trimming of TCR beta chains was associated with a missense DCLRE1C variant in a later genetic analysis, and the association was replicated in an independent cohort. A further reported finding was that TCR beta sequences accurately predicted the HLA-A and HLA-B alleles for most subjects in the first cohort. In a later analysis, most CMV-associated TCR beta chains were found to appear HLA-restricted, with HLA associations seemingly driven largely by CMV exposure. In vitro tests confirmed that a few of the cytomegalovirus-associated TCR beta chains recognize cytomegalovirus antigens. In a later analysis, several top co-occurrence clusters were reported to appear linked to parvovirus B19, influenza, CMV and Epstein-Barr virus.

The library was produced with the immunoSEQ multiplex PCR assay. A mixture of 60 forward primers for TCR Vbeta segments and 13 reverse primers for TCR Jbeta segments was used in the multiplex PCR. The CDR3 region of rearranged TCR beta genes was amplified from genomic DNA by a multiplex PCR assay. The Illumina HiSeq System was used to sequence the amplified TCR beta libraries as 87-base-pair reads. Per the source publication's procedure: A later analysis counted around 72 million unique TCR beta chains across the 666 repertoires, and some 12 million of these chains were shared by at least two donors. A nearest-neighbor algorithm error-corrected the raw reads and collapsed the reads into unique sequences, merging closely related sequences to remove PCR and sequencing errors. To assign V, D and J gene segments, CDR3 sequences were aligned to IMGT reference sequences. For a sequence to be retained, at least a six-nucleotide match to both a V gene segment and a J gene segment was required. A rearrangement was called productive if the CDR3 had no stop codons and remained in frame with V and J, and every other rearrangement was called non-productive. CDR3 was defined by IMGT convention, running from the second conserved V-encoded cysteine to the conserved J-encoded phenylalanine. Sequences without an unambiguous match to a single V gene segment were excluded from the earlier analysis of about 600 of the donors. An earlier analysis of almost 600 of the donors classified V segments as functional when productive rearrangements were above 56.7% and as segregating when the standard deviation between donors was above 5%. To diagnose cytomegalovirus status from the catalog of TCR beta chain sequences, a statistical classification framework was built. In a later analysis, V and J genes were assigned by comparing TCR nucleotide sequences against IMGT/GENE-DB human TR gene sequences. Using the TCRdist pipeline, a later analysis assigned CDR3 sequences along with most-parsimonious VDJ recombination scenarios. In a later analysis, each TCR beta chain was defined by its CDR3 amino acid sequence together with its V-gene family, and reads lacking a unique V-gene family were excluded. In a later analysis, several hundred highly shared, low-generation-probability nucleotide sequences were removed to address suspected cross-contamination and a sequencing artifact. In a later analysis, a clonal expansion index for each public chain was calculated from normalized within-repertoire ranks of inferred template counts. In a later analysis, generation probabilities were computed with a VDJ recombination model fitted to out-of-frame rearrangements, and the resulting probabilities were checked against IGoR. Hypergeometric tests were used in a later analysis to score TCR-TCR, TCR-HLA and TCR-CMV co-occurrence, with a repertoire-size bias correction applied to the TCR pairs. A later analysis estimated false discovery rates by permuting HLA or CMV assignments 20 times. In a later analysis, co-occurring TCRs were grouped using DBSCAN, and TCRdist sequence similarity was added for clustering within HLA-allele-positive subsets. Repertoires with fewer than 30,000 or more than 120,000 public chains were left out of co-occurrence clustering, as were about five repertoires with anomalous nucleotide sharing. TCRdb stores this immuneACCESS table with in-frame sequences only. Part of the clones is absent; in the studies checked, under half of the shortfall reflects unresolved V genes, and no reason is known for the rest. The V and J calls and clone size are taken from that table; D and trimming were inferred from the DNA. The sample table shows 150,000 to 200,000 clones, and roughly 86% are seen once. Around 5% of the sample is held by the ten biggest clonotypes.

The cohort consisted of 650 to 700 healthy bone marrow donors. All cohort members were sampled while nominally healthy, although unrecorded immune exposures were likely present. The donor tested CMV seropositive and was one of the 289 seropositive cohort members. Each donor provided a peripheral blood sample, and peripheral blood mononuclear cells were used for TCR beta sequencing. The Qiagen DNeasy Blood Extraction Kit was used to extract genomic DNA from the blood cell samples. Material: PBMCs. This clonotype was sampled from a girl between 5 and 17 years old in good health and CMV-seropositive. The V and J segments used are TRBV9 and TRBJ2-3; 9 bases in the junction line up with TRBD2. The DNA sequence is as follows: TGTGCCAGCAGCGCCCGTAATCCTAGCGGGGCCCTCAGGGAAGATACGCAGTATTTT. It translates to CASSARNPSGALREDTQYF.